This TCR beta chain comes out of a study of T-cell memory formation after mild COVID-19 listed by TCRdb under 2021. Turning to the overall study: TCR sequence clusters from the two donors were found to be largely donor specific. In a couple of donors, T-cell clones that expanded and contracted after mild COVID-19 were tracked by sequencing TCRalpha and TCRbeta repertoires over time. The cohort comprised two young, previously healthy adult volunteers, one female and one male. What the work shows at the level of the full study, not this receptor alone: Only a couple of mild cases were covered in the study, and larger cohorts including severe cases with pre-infection samples were considered necessary. From day 15 to 85, contracting clones showed balanced CD4/CD8 phenotypes, whereas a second wave of clones that expanded from day 15 to 37 leaned towards CD4+. Whether the second-wave clones peaking on day 37 were SARS-CoV-2 specific was not confirmed. Some responding clones were found in pre-infection memory, which suggests that pre-existing cross-reactive memory T cells took part in the SARS-CoV-2 response. Contracting CD4+ clones turned up mainly in the CM and EM memory subsets, whereas EMRA was where CD8+ clones were enriched.

Ficoll-Paque density gradient centrifugation was used to isolate PBMCs. This clonotype showed up just a few times. Its antigen is unknown. No much larger clonotype is one base removed from it; base qualities were not supplied. Sequencing used an Illumina NovaSeq 6000. TCRalpha and TCRbeta cDNA libraries were built by 5'RACE with constant-segment primers, adding sample barcodes and unique molecular identifiers. RNA was extracted from every sample with Trizol reagent. The libraries were amplified in two PCR steps, and the second step added a second sample barcode and Illumina TruSeq adapters. Sequencing of libraries was performed on an Illumina NovaSeq with 2 x 150 bp paired-end reads. The source study handled its data this way. The reads were demultiplexed and collapsed into UMI-guided consensus sequences using migec v1.2.7. Using mixcr v2.1.11, UMI consensuses were aligned to TRA and TRB V and J templates and then assembled into clonotypes. A clonotype was counted as expanded or contracted only if both edgeR and NoisET called the change significant, with noise models trained on biological replicates. For edgeR calls, a false discovery rate-adjusted p below 0.01 and a log2 fold-change threshold of 1 were applied. As an exploratory analysis of dynamics, max-normalized trajectories of the 1000 most abundant clonotypes were examined with PCA combined with hierarchical clustering. The CD4 or CD8 phenotype of responding clones was assigned using the separately sequenced CD4+ and CD8+ repertoires. TCRdb took the public reads, trimmed them with fastp at Q25, ran MiXCR for clone calling and kept in-frame beta chains. All rows with the same CDR3 protein become a single entry with the most common DNA and genes. The V and J calls come from TCRdb's annotation, not from the publication. The sample has roughly 480,000 distinct CDR3 sequences on record, around a quarter of them singletons. Roughly an eighth of the sample belongs to the ten largest clones.

Source material: PBMCs or a T cell subset sorted from them (not recorded which). The sequence came from an adult woman who had mild COVID-19 (a few samples of this study predate the infection). The sample titles of this study are shuffled in the database, so cell type and time point are left out; the donor was told from shared clones.

In nucleotide form, the sequence is TGTGCCAGCAGTTTAGCGCGGCACTTTAGCAATCAGCCCCAGCATTTT. It translates to CASSLARHFSNQPQHF. The chain is made from TRBV12-3 or TRBV12-4 and TRBJ1-5, with the D gene not confidently named. V is pared back by 0 bases and J by 0 bases, with 9 bases lying between the germline termini. Reading from cysteine to phenylalanine, the CDR3 counts 16 amino acids. The kept DNA is CDR3 alone, 48 bases in frame from the first base.